This T cell receptor (beta chain) originates from a study of shared clonotypes between healthy human individuals (TCRdb year 2020). At the level of the whole study: The cohort included three men and two women between 18 and 49 years of age. For each donor, CD4 naive and CD4 memory were each given three plates, CD8 naive was given two plates, and CD8 memory was given one plate. To estimate repertoire size and how much clonotype sharing occurs between individuals, the study deeply sequenced the blood TCR repertoires of about 5 healthy adults. To increase sequencing depth and limit assay-specific biases, TCR repertoire library preparation and sequencing were carried out by different laboratories using diverse techniques. Between about 0.85 and 9.5 billion PBMCs per donor were obtained by leukapheresis. What the study reported, not specific to this receptor: When several donors were compared, the shared fraction of clonotypes was roughly 5% for naive CD4, around 3.5% for naive CD8, 2% to 2.5% for memory CD4, and 0.4% for memory CD8. Naive subsets generally had larger estimated clonotype richness than memory subsets did. Pairwise subsampling indicated that sequencing depth was expected to affect the degree of clonotype sharing among donors. Because the study included a small number of donors, the genetic and exposure-history diversity represented was limited. Higher generation probabilities were observed for clonotypes shared by all four sorted-subset donors than for non-shared clonotypes. Sampling was restricted to blood, and TCR repertoires in tissue are likely to differ from TCR repertoires in blood. Even with the large sequencing depth, rarefaction of the sorted-subset datasets indicated that sequencing was incomplete.

As for this clone: There is no known antigen for this receptor. It has no much larger one-base neighbor in the sample; base qualities were not kept.

Using the deep immunoSEQ assay, multiplex PCR amplified TCR CDR3 regions from genomic DNA. Genomic DNA extracted from each cell subset was distributed evenly over all wells of several immunoSEQ 96-well plates, and each plate served as one replicate. For sorted subsets, around 200 ng genomic DNA, equal to tens of thousands of T cell genomes, was loaded into each replicate PCR. Purified libraries were quantified with a Qubit 3.0 fluorometer, sized on a Bioanalyzer 2100, and re-quantified with the KAPA Library Quantification kit. A separate single-read 150-cycle Illumina NextSeq 550 flow cell was used to sequence each immunoSEQ 96-well plate. On the authors' methods: Because the immunoSEQ output included only junctional sequences and no quality scores, the filtering could not be the same as the filtering used for full-length reads. Sequences were annotated with PyIR, a Python wrapper for IgBLAST v1.9, using IMGT germline references to assign V/J genes and CDR3. Reads were filtered out if the reads had weak V/J assignments (E-value above 1e-6), no CDR3, stop codons, out-of-frame junctions, or ambiguous translated residues. V3J clonotypes were defined as sequences sharing the same inferred V gene, J gene, and CDR3 amino acid sequence. To compute the percentage overlap between repertoires, the number of shared unique clonotypes was divided by the size of the smaller repertoire. RTK rarefaction, the Chao1 estimator, and Recon v2.1 estimates of unobserved clonotypes were used to assess repertoire richness. Generation probabilities for all TCRbeta clonotypes obtained by the gDNA method from a handful of donors were computed using OLGA. TCRdb took this table from immuneACCESS and kept in-frame rearrangements with V and J called. Such tables lack part of the clones; where checked against another copy, unresolved V genes explain under half of the gap, and the rest is unexplained. The DNA gave D and trimming, while V, J and clone size come from that table. In all, the sample holds about 2 million clones, and around 95% of those were seen once. The ten largest clones capture 0.13% of the sample.

Healthy HIV-negative adults with no recently reported acute infections or vaccinations were included as donors. Only Caucasian adults living in Nashville, Tennessee, USA were represented among the donors. Magnetic negative selection was used to enrich CD4+ T cells, after which naive cells were positively selected on CD45RA and the negative fraction became the memory subset. After blood collection by leukapheresis, PBMCs were isolated using Ficoll-Histopaque density gradient centrifugation and then cryopreserved in the vapor phase of liquid nitrogen. Analytical flow cytometry was used to check the purity and quantity of each magnetically sorted T cell population. Genomic DNA was isolated from every sorted fraction and measured by UV absorbance on a Nanodrop 2000c. From the cysteine through the phenylalanine, the CDR3 covers 13 amino acids. The only DNA kept is the CDR3, 39 bases in frame from the first base. V is shortened by 4 bases, J by 4 bases, and the region joining them spans 12 bases. CDR1 is given as SQVTM and CDR2 as ANQGSEA, both from the germline V gene.

This TCR was recovered from a young man in good health. Sequenced: naive CD4+ T cells sorted from blood. Read against the paper, the sample's cell subset or site label means: CD45RA+ positively selected. The sequence joins TRBV29-1 to TRBJ2-3, with the D segment identity uncertain. The CDR3 region has the sequence CSVATRHADTQYF. The nucleotides are TGCAGCGTTGCAACCCGACACGCAGATACGCAGTATTTT.